The rows below give T cell receptor beta chains drawn from one sample of a study of T cell responses to AZD1222 COVID-19 vaccine. Sequencing used immunoSEQ multiplex PCR; TCRdb keeps in-frame clones, though not all of them. The sample includes 150,000 to 200,000 clones, about nine tenths of them seen just once. Source: peripheral blood, taken on day 0 of AZD1222 vaccination. Receptors were obtained from an adult in good health. CDR3s include the opening cysteine and the closing phenylalanine or tryptophan. The order of the fields is D gene, J gene, V gene, clone size, CDR3 protein, CDR3 DNA. A D gene is named only where the DNA matches it firmly. Clone size, where shown, is once, few, many, or a class for clones that have expanded.

>.|TRBJ1-1|TRBV27|.
CASSLGRGTTEAFF
TGTGCCAGCAGTTTGGGGAGGGGGACCACTGAAGCTTTCTTT
>.|TRBJ2-7|TRBV11-2|.
CASSVRRISYEQYF
TGTGCCAGCAGCGTACGACGGATCTCCTACGAGCAGTACTTC
>TRBD1|TRBJ1-6|TRBV27|few
CASRPQGYNSPLHF
TGTGCCAGCAGACCACAGGGGTATAATTCACCCCTCCACTTT
>.|TRBJ1-3|TRBV5-1|.
CASSLGSDSFSGNTIYF
TGCGCCAGCAGCTTAGGGTCGGACAGTTTCTCTGGAAACACCATATATTTT
>.|TRBJ1-1|TRBV2|.
CASTETRTPVTEAFF
TGTGCCAGCACCGAGACCAGGACCCCGGTAACTGAAGCTTTCTTT
>TRBD2|TRBJ2-7|TRBV23-1|.
CASSHPLAGTSGIEQYF
TGCGCCAGCAGTCATCCGTTGGCCGGGACTAGCGGGATCGAGCAGTACTTC
>.|TRBJ2-7|TRBV29-1|few
CSVELTPAYEQYF
TGCAGCGTTGAACTTACTCCCGCCTACGAGCAGTACTTC
>.|TRBJ1-5|TRBV28|.
CASIRADGRGQPQHF
TGTGCCAGCATTCGGGCGGACGGAAGAGGGCAGCCCCAGCATTTT
>.|TRBJ1-2|TRBV6-1|.
CASSEGLSSSYGYTF
TGTGCCAGCAGTGAAGGGCTTAGCAGTTCATATGGCTACACCTTC
>TRBD1|TRBJ2-2|TRBV19|.
CASSTRTGGSGELFF
TGTGCCAGTAGTACTCGGACAGGGGGCAGCGGGGAGCTGTTTTTT
>.|TRBJ2-3|TRBV18|.
CASSPGLQYYTDTQYF
TGTGCCAGCTCACCAGGGCTGCAGTACTACACAGATACGCAGTATTTT
>TRBD2|TRBJ2-3|TRBV7-2|once
CASSSYPLAGGGDTQYF
TGTGCCAGCAGCTCCTACCCCCTAGCGGGAGGAGGAGATACGCAGTATTTT
>.|TRBJ1-2|TRBV7-2|.
CASSLGGQGLSYTF
TGTGCCAGCAGCTTAGGTGGCCAGGGATTGAGCTACACCTTC
>.|TRBJ1-1|TRBV6-6|.
CASTNGARGNTEAFF
TGTGCCAGCACCAACGGGGCGCGAGGAAACACTGAAGCTTTCTTT
>.|TRBJ1-4|TRBV5-1|once
CASSFGREATNEKLFF
TGCGCCAGCAGTTTTGGGAGGGAGGCAACTAATGAAAAACTGTTTTTT
>.|TRBJ2-3|TRBV3-1/TRBV3-2|.
CASSQGGGPDTQYF
TGTGCCAGCAGCCAAGGGGGAGGACCCGATACGCAGTATTTT
>.|TRBJ1-1|TRBV29-1|.
CSPDILLNAFF
TGCAGCCCAGACATACTACTCAACGCTTTCTTT
>.|TRBJ2-6|TRBV7-2|.
CASSLDHGSGANVLTF
TGTGCCAGCAGCTTAGATCACGGGTCTGGGGCCAACGTCCTGACTTTC
>TRBD1|TRBJ2-3|TRBV29-1|.
CSCTGQGGTDTQYF
TGCAGCTGTACCGGACAGGGGGGCACAGATACGCAGTATTTT
>.|TRBJ2-7|TRBV5-1|once
CASSLALTGRGYEQYF
TGCGCCAGCAGCTTGGCCCTTACGGGACGAGGCTACGAGCAGTACTTC
>TRBD1|TRBJ1-2|TRBV11-2|.
CASSLEPAGGVYGYTF
TGTGCCAGCAGCTTAGAGCCCGCAGGGGGCGTCTATGGCTACACCTTC
>.|TRBJ2-7|TRBV20-1|.
CSASRDSAFGEQYF
TGCAGTGCTAGTCGGGACTCGGCGTTCGGCGAGCAGTACTTC
>TRBD1|TRBJ1-1|TRBV18|.
CASSPRGTGPPGLNTEAFF
TGTGCCAGCTCACCAAGGGGGACAGGGCCCCCCGGTCTGAACACTGAAGCTTTCTTT
>.|TRBJ2-5|TRBV28|.
CASSIWTFQYF
TGTGCCAGCAGCATATGGACTTTCCAGTACTTC
>.|TRBJ1-2|TRBV28|.
CASGIYGYTF
TGTGCCAGCGGGATTTATGGCTACACCTTC
>.|TRBJ2-5|TRBV6-5|.
CASTGTGGTQYF
TGTGCCAGCACTGGTACCGGTGGGACCCAGTACTTC
>.|TRBJ2-2|TRBV5-4|.
CASTRTSNTGELFF
TGTGCCAGCACCCGGACGTCGAACACCGGGGAGCTGTTTTTT
>.|TRBJ1-2|TRBV28|.
CASSLDGVHPYTF
TGTGCCAGCAGTTTGGACGGGGTCCACCCCTACACCTTC
>.|TRBJ1-5|TRBV7-3|.
CASSLSGGQPQHF
TGTGCCAGCAGCTTAAGCGGCGGTCAGCCCCAGCATTTT